The 10 T cell receptor beta chains listed next were all sequenced from one sample in a study of T cells in localized non-small cell lung cancer. Clones were read by immunoSEQ multiplex PCR, and TCRdb kept only the in-frame ones, dropping some. Among 30,000 to 40,000 clones listed, over 75% were seen once. Sequencing was performed on peripheral blood, taken before any cancer treatment. These receptors were obtained from a male donor at least 60 years old with stage III squamous cell lung carcinoma.

The V and J genes are TRBV11-2 and TRBJ1-1; D is unclear. The CDR3 is 14 amino acids. Deletions cut 5 bases from V and 0 bases from J, with 10 bases between. CDR1 and CDR2 from the germline V gene are SGHAT and FQNNGV. This CDR3 is CASSAAIMNTEAFF. Here the CDR3 DNA reads TGTGCCAGCAGCGCAGCGATTATGAACACTGAAGCTTTCTTT.

The rearrangement joins TRBV7-7 to TRBJ2-3, with D unclear. Deletions cut 2 bases from V and 4 bases from J, with 7 bases between. The CDR3 loop spans 13 amino acids. CDR1 is SSHAT and CDR2 is FNYEAQ in the germline V gene (reference sequence). The CDR3, as DNA: TGTGCCAGCAGCTTAAAGTCCGCAGATACGCAGTATTTT. Translating it yields CASSLKSADTQYF.

The V call is TRBV5-4, the J call TRBJ2-5, with 14 bases matching TRBD2. After removal of 4 bases from V and 3 bases from J, the junction contained 5 bases not matched to a gene. Germline CDR1 is SGHNT and CDR2 is YYREEE (reference sequence). The CDR3 is 16 amino acids. CDR3 DNA: TGTGCCAGCAGCGGGGCGGGACTAGCGGGGGAAGAGACCCAGTACTTC. This encodes CASSGAGLAGEETQYF.

V and J are TRBV7-9 and TRBJ2-2; 7 bases map to TRBD1. V gave up 3 bases and J gave up 6 bases; unmatched junction bases: 4. CDR1 is SEHNR and CDR2 is FQNEAQ in the germline V gene (reference sequence). The CDR3 sequence is 14 residues long. The CDR3 DNA sequence: TGTGCCAGCAGCTTTACAGGGGTCGCCGGGGAGCTGTTTTTT. Translation gives CASSFTGVAGELFF.

V and J are TRBV2 and TRBJ1-4; possible D gene TRBD1, 5 bases. The length of the CDR3 is 15 residues. V lost 7 bases and J lost 5, with 17 bases in between. The germline V gene has CDR1 SNHLY and CDR2 FYNNEI. The DNA of the CDR3 is TGTGCCAGCAACAACCTCCAGGGAGGGAATGAAAAACTGTTTTTT. Amino acid sequence: CASNNLQGGNEKLFF.

The chain couples TRBV6-6 to TRBJ1-2; D ambiguous. The V end lost 8 bases, the J end lost 3 bases, and 10 bases lay between the germline ends. Germline V gene data show CDR1 as MNHNY and CDR2 as SVGAGI (reference sequence). The CDR3 sequence is 12 residues long. This CDR3 reads CASRLRHYGYTF. The DNA for the CDR3 is TGTGCCAGCCGATTGAGGCACTATGGCTACACCTTC.

The gene calls are TRBV30 and TRBJ1-1, with D uncertain. This CDR3 region has 12 residues. The V gene lost 5 bases and the J gene lost 0 bases, with 7 bases spanning the gap. Germline lookup yields CDR1 GTSNPN and CDR2 SVGIG (reference sequence). The CDR3: CAWGPVNTEAFF. In nucleotides, the CDR3 is TGTGCCTGGGGGCCGGTGAACACTGAAGCTTTCTTT.

J is TRBJ2-5 and V is TRBV2; 10 nucleotides agree with TRBD2. Trimming at V came to 2 bases and at J to 3 bases, leaving 3 bases not matched to a gene. The CDR3 length is 15 residues. Germline CDR1 reads SNHLY; CDR2 reads FYNNEI. In DNA, the CDR3 is TGTGCCAGCAGTGAAAGCCTAGCGGGAGAAGAGACCCAGTACTTC. Protein: CASSESLAGEETQYF.

This clone was seen more than once but under ten times. The chain is built from TRBV7-8 and TRBJ2-1; D is ambiguous. The germline gives CDR1 SGHVS, CDR2 FQNEAQ. Trimming stripped 5 bases from V and 1 base from J, with 9 bases between. The CDR3 sequence is 14 residues long. As DNA, the CDR3 is TGTGCCAGCAGCCCATATAATTCCTACAATGAGCAGTTCTTC. It specifies CASSPYNSYNEQFF.

V usage is TRBV9 and J usage is TRBJ1-5, with 9 bases lining up with TRBD1. Germline-derived CDR1 and CDR2 are SGDLS and YYNGEE. The length of the CDR3 is 20 residues. The junction had 15 bases not matched to a gene; V was cut back by 0 bases and J by 2 bases. CDR3 DNA: TGTGCCAGCAGCGTAGTGCATCGGGGGGACAGGGCTTATTGCAATCAGCCCCAGCATTTT. It specifies CASSVVHRGDRAYCNQPQHF.